This entry lists 30 T cell receptor beta chains sequenced from one sample in a study of PD-1 blockade in classical Hodgkin lymphoma. The method was immunoSEQ multiplex PCR; TCRdb's version includes in-frame clones alone and lacks a portion of them. The table lists about 25,000 clones, approximately 67% of them singletons. As to time point: cycle 4 day 1 (C4D1), after about 6 weeks of nivolumab. All patients relapsed after autologous stem cell transplantation, and brentuximab vedotin exposure varied. The sample was peripheral blood mononuclear cells (PBMCs), taken before the fourth cycle of nivolumab. All receptors derive from a human donor with classical Hodgkin lymphoma.

V and J are TRBV7-2 and TRBJ2-1, with TRBD2 matching over 10 bases. The trim removed 6 bases at V and 9 bases at J, leaving 11 bases unmatched. The CDR3 extends over 15 amino acids. Germline V gene data show CDR1 as SGHTA and CDR2 as FQGNSA. CDR3 sequence reads: CASRERASGGGEQFF. The CDR3 DNA reads TGTGCCAGCAGAGAGAGGGCTAGCGGGGGTGGTGAGCAGTTCTTC. Looking up the rest from reference TRBV7-2 and TRBJ2-1 gives the full variable domain: GAGVSQSPSNKVTEKGKDVELRCDPISGHTALYWYRQSLGQGLEFLIYFQGNSAPDKSGLPSDRFSAERTGGSVSTLTIQRTQQEDSAVYLCASRERASGGGEQFFGPGTRLTVL.

The rearrangement links TRBV5-3 to TRBJ1-4, with D tentatively TRBD1 (6 bases). TRBV5-3 is an ORF for which the function is uncertain. Trimming stripped 8 bases from V and 8 bases from J, with 19 bases between. The CDR3 spans 14 residues. In DNA, the CDR3 is TGTGCCAGCGGCCCAACGGGGGGCCGGGAAAAACTGTTTTTT. Amino acid sequence: CASGPTGGREKLFF.

The rearrangement joins TRBV6-5 to TRBJ1-2, with 7 bases lining up with TRBD1. This CDR3 is built from 15 residues. J was trimmed by 8 bases and V by 4 bases; bases with no gene match: 13. CDR1 and CDR2 from the germline V gene are MNHEY and SVGAGI. The CDR3 loop reads CASSSTATGIAGYTF. The CDR3 bases are TGTGCCAGCAGTTCTACCGCGACAGGGATCGCCGGCTACACCTTC.

By its share, this clone is medium-sized. CDR3 protein: CASSSTGYNSPLHF. The CDR3 DNA reads as TGTGCCAGCAGCTCTACAGGGTACAATTCACCCCTCCACTTT. The chain uses TRBV7-9 and TRBJ1-6; TRBD1 might be the D (6 bases). Per the germline V gene, CDR1 is SEHNR and CDR2 is FQNEAQ (reference sequence). V lost 4 bases and J 7 bases, leaving 11 bases between the germline ends. The CDR3 covers 14 residues.

This CDR3 reads CASSEVRTGGAGELFF. DNA of the CDR3: TGTGCCAGCAGTGAAGTCCGGACAGGGGGTGCCGGGGAGCTGTTTTTT. V usage is TRBV6-1 and J usage is TRBJ2-2; 10 nucleotides agree with TRBD1. This CDR3 is 16 amino acids long. The germline CDR1 and CDR2 sequences are MNHNS and SASEGT. The V segment lost 1 base and the J segment 6 bases; nucleotides outside the gene matches: 5.

This clone was found a few times. The rearrangement links TRBV15 to TRBJ2-2; D may be TRBD1 (6 bases). Germline loops: CDR1 LNHNV, CDR2 YYDKDF (reference sequence). The CDR3 is made up of 16 amino acids. V dropped 5 bases and J dropped 0 bases, with 13 bases sitting between them. CDR3 in amino acids: CATSGSGTTNTGELFF. As DNA, the CDR3 is TGTGCCACCAGCGGATCCGGGACAACGAACACCGGGGAGCTGTTTTTT.

This clone was seen a single time. The gene calls are TRBV15 and TRBJ1-2, with 7 bases aligning to TRBD1. The germline gives CDR1 LNHNV, CDR2 YYDKDF (reference sequence). The V and J ends lost 8 bases and 4 bases, in that order; junction bases with no gene match: 10. The CDR3 is made up of 14 amino acids. CDR3 amino acids: CATGVRDRAYGYTF. In nucleotides, the CDR3 is TGTGCCACCGGAGTGCGCGACAGGGCCTATGGCTACACCTTC.

The rearrangement uses TRBV27 and TRBJ2-3, with TRBD2 as a possible D gene (6 bases). This CDR3 is built from 12 residues. The germline V and J ends were trimmed by 8 bases and 6 bases, with 12 bases remaining between them. CDR1 and CDR2 (germline): MNHEY, SMNVEV (reference sequence). The CDR3 DNA reads as TGTGCCAGCGTGACTGCGGGGGATACGCAGTATTTT. Its translation: CASVTAGDTQYF.

The chain uses TRBV28 and TRBJ2-5; a possible D gene is TRBD1 (6 bases). Germline CDR1 MDHEN, CDR2 SYDVKM. This CDR3 has 15 amino acids. Deletions cut 3 bases from V and 5 bases from J, with 16 bases between. The DNA for the CDR3 is TGTGCCAGCAGTTTTGGGGGCAGTGGAATGGAGACCCAGTACTTC. It codes for CASSFGGSGMETQYF. The whole variable domain, remainder taken from reference TRBV28 and TRBJ2-5, is DVKVTQSSRYLVKRTGEKVFLECVQDMDHENMFWYRQDPGLGLRLIYFSYDVKMKEKGDIPEGYSVSREKKERFSLILESASTNQTSMYLCASSFGGSGMETQYFGPGTRLLVL.

V and J are TRBV29-1 and TRBJ1-2; the D gene is possibly TRBD1 (5 bases). The CDR3 contains 13 residues. Trimming took 6 bases from V and 4 from J, leaving 15 bases between them. Germline V gene data show CDR1 as SQVTM and CDR2 as ANQGSEA. The CDR3 DNA follows: TGCAGCGTGACTCCGGGACCGATCTATGGCTACACCTTC. It encodes CSVTPGPIYGYTF.

The chain has TRBV11-2 and TRBJ2-1, with D uncertain. Per germline, CDR1 SGHAT and CDR2 FQNNGV. Trimming shortened V by 0 bases and J by 0 bases, and 6 bases separated the two germline ends. The CDR3 extends over 15 amino acids. CDR3 loop: CASSLESSSYNEQFF. For the CDR3, the DNA is TGTGCCAGCAGCTTAGAATCGAGCTCCTACAATGAGCAGTTCTTC.

The chain joins TRBV11-3 to TRBJ1-2; D perhaps matches TRBD1 (5 bases). This CDR3 has 13 residues. Trimming took off 6 bases at V and 1 base at J, with 9 bases between the two ends. Germline assignment: CDR1 SGHNT and CDR2 YENEEA. Written as DNA, the CDR3 is TGTGCCAGCAGTCGAGGGGATAACTATGGCTACACCTTC. Residues: CASSRGDNYGYTF.

The chain uses TRBV19 and TRBJ1-1; D is unclear. V lost 5 bases to trimming and J lost 1 base, with 8 bases between them. The germline V gene has CDR1 LNHDA and CDR2 SQIVND (reference sequence). This CDR3 comprises 13 residues. The CDR3 nucleotides are TGTGCCAGTAGTCGACCAGCGAACACTGAAGCTTTCTTT. Its translation is CASSRPANTEAFF.

This clone has just a few counts. Its ends do not fully match the called genes, so a read error is possible. The V and J genes are TRBV10-3 and TRBJ2-3; 8 positions match TRBD2. The CDR3 length is 14 residues. Germline V gives CDR1 ENHRY, CDR2 SYGVKD. The DNA of the CDR3 is TGTGCCCTCAGCTCGGGGGGGAGCACAGATACGCAGTATTTT. This sequence encodes CALSSGGSTDTQYF.

This clone has more than one count but fewer than ten. J is TRBJ2-1 and V is TRBV5-4; D not certain. Germline-derived CDR1 and CDR2 are SGHNT and YYREEE (reference sequence). The CDR3 is made up of 15 amino acids. V dropped 1 base and J dropped 0 bases, with 8 bases sitting between them. The CDR3 here is CASSLTQASYNEQFF. The CDR3 DNA reads as TGTGCCAGCAGCTTGACGCAGGCCTCCTACAATGAGCAGTTCTTC.

The J gene is TRBJ2-5, the V gene TRBV2; 9 bases agree with TRBD1. J gave up 11 bases and V 10 bases, and 17 bases lay outside the gene matches. Germline V CDR1 and CDR2: SNHLY, FYNNEI. The CDR3 has 14 residues. In nucleotides, the CDR3 is TGTGCCATTGTCCCGGGACAGGGTGTGGAAGAGCAGTACTTC. It translates to CAIVPGQGVEEQYF.

V and J are TRBV11-3 and TRBJ2-1; perhaps TRBD2 as D (6 bases). The CDR3 loop spans 13 amino acids. The ends were cut back, 5 bases at V and 4 bases at J, with 9 bases in the middle. CDR1 SGHNT and CDR2 YENEEA come from the germline V gene. The CDR3 reads CASSVGTYNEQFF. The CDR3 nucleotides read TGTGCCAGCAGCGTAGGGACTTACAATGAGCAGTTCTTC.

The V call is TRBV25-1, the J call TRBJ1-4, with D perhaps TRBD1 (5 bases). CDR1 and CDR2 (germline): MGHDK, SYGVNS. This CDR3 spans 16 amino acids. The germline V and J ends were trimmed by 3 bases and 2 bases, with 13 bases remaining between them. The DNA of the CDR3 is TGTGCCAGCAGTGACCTACGGGACCATACTAATGAAAAACTGTTTTTT. Translation gives CASSDLRDHTNEKLFF.

This chain connects TRBV4-1 to TRBJ1-5; D is unresolved. V gave up 3 bases and J gave up 4 bases, with 13 bases separating them. The CDR3 runs 15 residues. Germline CDR1 and CDR2: MGHRA and YSYEKL. The CDR3 region has the DNA TGCGCCAGCAGCCACGTTGCGGAGAGGAATCAGCCCCAGCATTTT. It codes for CASSHVAERNQPQHF.

The V gene is TRBV9, the J gene TRBJ1-2; TRBD1 matches at 7 bases. Trimming took 2 bases from V and 5 from J; bases not matched to a gene: 3. CDR3 length equals 13 residues. CDR1 SGDLS and CDR2 YYNGEE come from the germline V gene. This chain's CDR3 is CASSVGTEYGYTF. The CDR3 DNA sequence: TGTGCCAGCAGCGTGGGGACAGAATATGGCTACACCTTC. The full variable domain, rest sourced from reference TRBV9 and TRBJ1-2, is DSGVTQTPKHLITATGQRVTLRCSPRSGDLSVYWYQQSLDQGLQFLIQYYNGEERAKGNILERFSAQQFPDLHSELNLSSLELGDSALYFCASSVGTEYGYTFGSGTRLTVV.

This chain's CDR3 is CASSPGTDYNEQFF. The CDR3 nucleotides read TGTGCCAGCAGCCCTGGGACGGATTACAATGAGCAGTTCTTC. The genes are TRBV7-8 and TRBJ2-1; D tentatively reads TRBD1 or TRBD2 (5 bases each). Trimming pared 5 bases from V and 4 bases from J, leaving 12 bases between. This CDR3 has 14 amino acids. The germline V gene encodes CDR1 SGHVS and CDR2 FQNEAQ.

This clone was detected only a few times. J is TRBJ2-4 and V is TRBV5-1; D is ambiguous. The length of the CDR3 is 16 residues. V lost 2 bases and J 1 base, leaving 13 bases between the germline ends. Germline V gene sequence: CDR1 SGHRS, CDR2 YFSETQ. The CDR3 sequence: CASSLDAVRAKNIQYF. The CDR3 nucleotides read TGCGCCAGCAGCTTAGACGCAGTCAGGGCCAAAAACATTCAGTACTTC.

The table lists this clone with a few counts. This chain uses TRBV5-1 with TRBJ2-1; 7 nucleotides line up with TRBD2. The CDR3 spans 15 residues. CDR1 is SGHRS and CDR2 is YFSETQ in the germline V gene. V dropped 2 bases and J dropped 6; count of bases not matched to a gene: 8. The CDR3 DNA sequence: TGCGCCAGCAGCTTTATAGCGGGCCCGATCAATGAGCAGTTCTTC. Translating it yields CASSFIAGPINEQFF.

This clone was seen a single time. The chain has TRBV5-1 and TRBJ2-3; D is perhaps TRBD1 or TRBD2 (5 bases each). The CDR3 spans 22 residues. CDR1 SGHRS and CDR2 YFSETQ come from the germline V gene. Trimming shortened V by 6 bases and J by 2 bases, and 37 bases separated the two germline ends. CDR3 sequence (DNA): TGCGCCAGCACCCTTAGGGTCCTATCCGGAGGCAGGGATTCTTCATCCACAGATACGCAGTATTTT. Translation: CASTLRVLSGGRDSSSTDTQYF.

This rearrangement joins TRBV6-6 to TRBJ1-6; unclear D gene. CDR1 and CDR2 (germline): MNHNY, SVGAGI (reference sequence). The CDR3 totals 13 residues. Trimming stripped 2 bases from V and 8 bases from J, with 7 bases between. CDR3 in amino acids: CASSYVTDSPLHF. The DNA for the CDR3 is TGTGCCAGCAGTTACGTTACAGATTCACCCCTCCACTTT.

V gene TRBV28 combines with J gene TRBJ2-7; D is ambiguous. Per germline, CDR1 MDHEN and CDR2 SYDVKM. The V gene lost 6 bases and the J gene lost 0 bases, with 12 bases spanning the gap. This CDR3 is 14 amino acids long. Here the CDR3 DNA reads TGTGCCAGCAGAAAAGGCTACAACTCCTACGAGCAGTACGTC. This gives the protein CASRKGYNSYEQYV.

The rearrangement uses TRBV7-2 and TRBJ2-3; D unclear. The CDR3 totals 17 residues. Between the trimmed V and J ends, which lost 2 bases and 1 base, there was a span of 16 bases. Germline CDR1 SGHTA, CDR2 FQGNSA. CDR3 residues: CASSLSPDHLGTDTQYF. The CDR3 DNA reads as TGTGCCAGCAGCTTAAGTCCTGATCACCTCGGCACAGATACGCAGTATTTT.

The gene calls are TRBV12-5 and TRBJ2-3; D unclear. Germline CDR1 and CDR2: LGHNT and FRNRAP. Trimming took off 2 bases at V and 2 bases at J, with 14 bases between the two ends. The CDR3 runs to 16 residues. CDR3 sequence (DNA): TGTGCTAGTGGTTTGCGCCGCTTGAGCCACACAGATACGCAGTATTTT. Protein: CASGLRRLSHTDTQYF.

This clone is a singleton in its sample. The CDR3 region is CASSPLGRGGTDTQYF. For the CDR3, the DNA is TGTGCCAGCTCACCCCTTGGGCGGGGCGGCACAGATACGCAGTATTTT. The chain combines TRBV18 with TRBJ2-3; D may be TRBD2 (6 bases). Trimming pared 3 bases from V and 1 base from J, leaving 14 bases between. The CDR3 runs 16 residues. Germline V lookup: CDR1 KGHSH, CDR2 LQKENI. Full variable domain (remainder filled in from reference TRBV18 and TRBJ2-3): NAGVMQNPRHLVRRRGQEARLRCSPMKGHSHVYWYRQLPEEGLKFMVYLQKENIIDESGMPKERFSAEFPKEGPSILRIQQVVRGDSAAYFCASSPLGRGGTDTQYFGPGTRLTVL.

CDR3 coding DNA: TGCAGTGCCCGTGGGGGCTATGGCTACACCTTC. Its protein product is CSARGGYGYTF. The gene calls are TRBV20-1 and TRBJ1-2; TRBD1 might be the D (5 bases). Germline V lookup: CDR1 DFQATT, CDR2 SNEGSKA (reference sequence). The CDR3 spans 11 residues. Trimming took 6 bases from V and 4 from J, leaving 9 bases between them.